The TCR beta chain under discussion was sequenced for a study of response to subunit inactivated influenza vaccine. Study-wide points: Authors suggested seasonal influenza vaccinations each recruit few new T cells.

TCRdb re-called the RT-PCR reads with MiXCR, one entry per CDR3 protein. Of approximately 500,000 distinct CDR3 sequences in the sample, 12% to 15% were seen once. This CDR3 is built from 13 residues. Germline assignment: CDR1 DFQATT and CDR2 SNEGSKA (reference sequence). V lost 2 bases and J 7 bases, leaving 13 bases between the germline ends. This clonotype was observed a handful of times. Its antigen is undetermined. The V gene is TRBV20-1, the J gene TRBJ2-3, with D possibly TRBD2 on 5 matching bases. The TCR comes from a man aged 50 to 59 who received an inactivated influenza vaccine. Specimen: PBMCs from blood, collected roughly 13 days after vaccination. The CDR3 reads CSARSGLTNTQYF. DNA for the CDR3: TGCAGTGCTAGATCGGGATTGACGAATACGCAGTATTTT.